This note documents a single T cell receptor (beta chain) sequence. This receptor's antigen is unknown. No base quality values were provided; no much bigger clone lies one nucleotide off. TCR beta CDR3 regions were amplified from RNA transcripts for repertoire sequencing. A first-round RT-PCR used HTBI primers with the Qiagen OneStep RT-PCR kit, followed by a second-round multiplex PCR, size selection and purification. Libraries were sequenced on an Illumina HiSeq2000 using paired-end 100 bp reads. On the study's bioinformatics: SOAPnuke was used to process the reads, removing any read that contained adapters or uncalled bases, had a mean Phred below 15, or lacked an exact match to the constant primer or identifier. High-quality paired reads were merged with COPE v1.2.5. Unique nucleotide sequences were defined as clonotypes and aligned to IMGT TRB V, D and J references using MiTCR v1.1. The analysis was limited to V-J combinations with a frequency above 0.0001, which together covered 99% to 99.2% of the repertoires. A TCR clonal expansion and chaos score per V-J combination was defined as the ratio of F50 clonal expansion to chaos observed in the TCRdist matrix. Welch's t-statistics and random forest were used to reduce the features to roughly 14 V-J combinations, which were then used as input to a naive Bayes classifier. The Morisita-Horn index was used to measure how similar the thyroid and blood repertoires were. TCRdb trimmed the raw reads at Q25, called clones with MiXCR and kept productive beta chains. Every entry covers one CDR3 protein and lists the most common genes and DNA from its rows. None of the V and J calls come from the authors' own analysis; TCRdb made them. This sample gives approximately 380,000 distinct CDR3 sequences in total; around a fifth of them show up just once. The ten top clones hold 2.5% to 3.5% of the sample.

The data originate from a study of Graves' ophthalmopathy and Graves' hyperthyroidism (dated by TCRdb to about 2018). About the study as a whole: Peripheral blood was collected before any treatment was given, at the time of initial diagnosis. To tell Graves' ophthalmopathy apart from Graves' hyperthyroidism, and to predict which patients would progress to ophthalmopathy, the study relied on TCR beta repertoire signatures. In total, around 130 blood samples were TCR-sequenced: fewer than 50 ophthalmopathy, some 72 hyperthyroidism and some 17 hyperthyroidism-to-ophthalmopathy patients. A discovery set of 100 patients (43 ophthalmopathy, 57 stable hyperthyroidism) was enrolled to explore V-J signatures distinguishing ophthalmopathy from hyperthyroidism. An independent validation cohort comprised some 19 hyperthyroidism patients and roughly 15 patients who later progressed from hyperthyroidism to ophthalmopathy. In roughly six hyperthyroidism patients, the T-cell repertoires found in thyroid tissue were compared with those found in blood. Following sampling, methimazole starting at 30 mg daily was administered to hyperthyroidism patients, and high-dose intravenous methylprednisolone was administered to ophthalmopathy patients. The 95 to 100 discovery patients were randomly divided into training and test sets at a 7:3 ratio. What the authors observed across the whole study: Most expanded thyroid clonotypes with a frequency above 0.001 also appeared in blood, which suggests that blood repertoires may reflect the immune response in the thyroid. In validation, the model predicted ophthalmopathy progression with about 64% sensitivity and around 72% specificity; about a dozen predicted patients were CT-confirmed with GO in a median of around 6.5 months. The 13-signature model separated ophthalmopathy from stable hyperthyroidism with 85% to 90% sensitivity and approximately 81% specificity in cross-validation, and 80%/75% in the test set. No statistical method was used to predetermine the sample size, and group allocation was not hidden from the investigators.

The germline V gene yields MGHRA for CDR1 and YSYEKL for CDR2. The junction shows trimming of 1 base on V and 3 bases on J, plus 12 bases between the germline ends. The CDR3 measures 16 amino acids from cysteine to phenylalanine. Only CDR3 DNA is held: 48 bases, read in frame from base 1. A patient counted as having stable hyperthyroidism if there was no progression to ophthalmopathy within 18 months of follow-up. The hyperthyroidism patients were 18 to 65 years old and newly diagnosed, with a disease duration of less than 2 months. Anyone with other autoimmune diseases, uncontrolled infections, pregnancy or lactation was excluded from the study. Clinical symptoms, serum thyroxine, TRAb, thyroid ultrasound and orbital computed tomography formed the basis of the diagnosis. Using Ficoll-Paque density gradient centrifugation, PBMCs were isolated from 9.5 to 10 ml of fresh peripheral blood. Total RNA was extracted using Trizol reagent, and RNA quality was checked on an Agilent 2100 Bioanalyzer.

Sequenced: peripheral blood. The rearranged chain carries TRBV4-1 and TRBJ2-2, with the D gene uncertain. This clonotype was sampled from a woman aged 18-35 years with stable Graves' hyperthyroidism. Donor details come from another sample of the same person, matched by shared clones. The CDR3 corresponds to CASSQGSWSYTGELFF. The DNA is TGCGCCAGCAGCCAAGGGTCGTGGAGCTACACCGGGGAGCTGTTTTTT.